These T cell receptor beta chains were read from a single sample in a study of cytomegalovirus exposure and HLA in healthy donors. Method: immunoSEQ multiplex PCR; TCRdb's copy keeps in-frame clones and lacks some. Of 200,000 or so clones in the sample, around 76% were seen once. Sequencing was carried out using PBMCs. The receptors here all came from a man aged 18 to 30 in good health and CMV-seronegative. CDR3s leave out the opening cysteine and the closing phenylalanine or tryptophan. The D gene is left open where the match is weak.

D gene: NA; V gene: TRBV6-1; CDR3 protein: ANRDPTAGGNTIY
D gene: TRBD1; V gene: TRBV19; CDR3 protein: ASSTLTGPYYGYT
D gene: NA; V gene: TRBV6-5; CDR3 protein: ASSWAGPYEQY
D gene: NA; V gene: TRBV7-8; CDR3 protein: ASSLGTRDEQY
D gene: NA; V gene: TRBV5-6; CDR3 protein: ASSRLVYLSDTQY
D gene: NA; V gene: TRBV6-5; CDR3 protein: ASTGNRGNEQY
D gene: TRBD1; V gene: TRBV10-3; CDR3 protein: AIRPTGGSGTEAF
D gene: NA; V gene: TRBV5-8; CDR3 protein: ASSLEGQLQETQY
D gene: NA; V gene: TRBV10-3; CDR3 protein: AIRDSVNQPQH
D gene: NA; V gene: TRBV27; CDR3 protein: ASSSLAVYEQY
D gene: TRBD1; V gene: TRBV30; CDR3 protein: AWSVGRGIYEKLF
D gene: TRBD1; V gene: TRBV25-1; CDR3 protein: ASSGTGTVTEAF
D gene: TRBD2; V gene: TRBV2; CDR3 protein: ASRGTSGSSNEQF
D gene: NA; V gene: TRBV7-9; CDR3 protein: ASRGQGFPYEQY
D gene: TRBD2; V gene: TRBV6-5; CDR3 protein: ASRREVQYEQY
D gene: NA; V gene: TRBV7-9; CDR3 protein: TSSLGAVGDTEAF
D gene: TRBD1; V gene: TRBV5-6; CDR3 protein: ASNLGTGSSGANVLT
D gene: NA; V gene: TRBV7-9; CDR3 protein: ASSSWEAYEQY
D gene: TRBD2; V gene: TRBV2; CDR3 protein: ASDILAGGTYEQY
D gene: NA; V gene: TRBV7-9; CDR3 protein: ASSLGQGLGTEAF
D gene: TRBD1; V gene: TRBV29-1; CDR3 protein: SARGQTNTGELF
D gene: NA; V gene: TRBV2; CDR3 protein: ASSEWGGRGYT
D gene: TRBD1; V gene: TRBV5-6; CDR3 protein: ASSGDRGISYEQY
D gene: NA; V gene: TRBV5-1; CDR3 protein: ASSWRQVAGGTDTQY
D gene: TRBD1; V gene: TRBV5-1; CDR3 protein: ASSLAPGTGSEAF
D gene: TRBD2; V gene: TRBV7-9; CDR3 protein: ASSPGTSGWANTGELF
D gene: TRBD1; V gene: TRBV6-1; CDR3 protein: ASRRQGYYGYT
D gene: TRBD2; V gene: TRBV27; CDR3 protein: ASSRLAGGYEQY
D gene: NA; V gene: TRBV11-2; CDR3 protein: ASSFSVGSGIGDTQY
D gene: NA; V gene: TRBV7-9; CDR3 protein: ASSNQFSNQPQH
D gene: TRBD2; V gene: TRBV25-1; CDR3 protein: ASSEASGPGELF